Listed below are T cell receptor beta chains from one sample, sequenced in a study of blood T cell repertoires in COVID-19. Libraries were prepared by immunoSEQ multiplex PCR; TCRdb keeps only in-frame clonotypes and omits some of them. Of 250,000 to 300,000 clones detected, around 90% appear once; the ten largest clones hold about 2.2%. The sample taken for sequencing was peripheral blood. Source of these receptors: a woman aged 45 to 65 who had recovered from COVID-19. The CDR3 runs from the conserved cysteine through the conserved F or W. D genes are given only for firm matches. The listing skips clone size in some rows; elsewhere it reads once, few, many or a size class.

D	length	V	J	size	DNA	CDR3
TRBD2	16	TRBV9	TRBJ2-1	.	TGTGCCAGCAGCGCAGGACTAGCGGGGGGGCCCAATGAGCAGTTCTTC	CASSAGLAGGPNEQFF
TRBD1	15	TRBV5-4	TRBJ1-2	.	TGTGCCAGCAGCCATATGACAGGGTCCAACTATGGCTACACCTTC	CASSHMTGSNYGYTF
.	11	TRBV10-3	TRBJ1-1	.	TGTGCCATCAGCAGGGGCACTGAAGCTTTCTTT	CAISRGTEAFF
TRBD1	15	TRBV5-1	TRBJ1-2	.	TGCGCCAGCAGACCTGGAGGACAGGCTAACTATGGCTACACCTTC	CASRPGGQANYGYTF
.	14	TRBV27	TRBJ1-1	.	TGTGCCAGCAGTTACGGGGGACCGTACACTGAAGCTTTCTTT	CASSYGGPYTEAFF
TRBD1	19	TRBV5-3	TRBJ1-5	.	TGTGCCAGAAGTCGCCCTCCGGGACAGGGTTTGTATAGCAATCAGCCCCAGCATTTT	CARSRPPGQGLYSNQPQHF
.	19	TRBV18	TRBJ1-3	.	TGTGCCAGCTCACCAACCAAGTACCGGCCTTCCCCAGGCGGAAACACCATATATTTT	CASSPTKYRPSPGGNTIYF
TRBD1	17	TRBV27	TRBJ1-3	few	TGTGCCAGCAGTCCCCGAAGGACGGGACAGATTCTAAACACCATATATTTT	CASSPRRTGQILNTIYF
TRBD2	17	TRBV20-1	TRBJ2-1	.	TGCAGTGCTAGTGGACTAGCGGGGGGGCCTAGGGGAAATGAGCAGTTCTTC	CSASGLAGGPRGNEQFF
.	16	TRBV30	TRBJ1-3	.	TGTGCCTGGAGTCCCTATTCTGGGGCCAAAGGAAACACCATATATTTT	CAWSPYSGAKGNTIYF
.	15	TRBV6-5	TRBJ2-1	.	TGTGCCAGCGGCCCACGGAGGAGCTCCTACAATGAGCAGTTCTTC	CASGPRRSSYNEQFF
.	18	TRBV7-2	TRBJ1-1	.	TGTGCCAGCAGCTTAGAAGGCGCAGGGCCCCTCATGAACACTGAAGCTTTCTTT	CASSLEGAGPLMNTEAFF
TRBD1	14	TRBV5-5	TRBJ1-5	.	TGTGCCAGCGCGACAGGGGCTAGCAATCAGCCCCAGCATTTT	CASATGASNQPQHF
TRBD1	14	TRBV7-7	TRBJ2-3	once	TGTGCTAGCAGTGCCGGACAGGGGGGAGATACGCAGTATTTT	CASSAGQGGDTQYF
.	14	TRBV5-1	TRBJ2-7	few	TGCGCCAGCAGGGGAGGACTGCGCTCCTACGAGCAGTACTTC	CASRGGLRSYEQYF
TRBD2	17	TRBV29-1	TRBJ2-1	.	TGCAGCGTGGCGACTAGCGGGAGGGCCCTCAATAGAAATGAGCAGTTCTTC	CSVATSGRALNRNEQFF
TRBD1	15	TRBV9	TRBJ1-2	.	TGTGCCAGCAGCGTAGGCCAGGGGGCTAGAGATGGCTACACCTTC	CASSVGQGARDGYTF
.	15	TRBV7-2	TRBJ2-2	.	TGTGCCAGCAGCTTAGCGCGTGGTTATACCGGGGAGCTGTTTTTT	CASSLARGYTGELFF
.	11	TRBV30	TRBJ1-1	.	TGTGCCTGGAGTGTACTTACTGAAGCTTTCTTT	CAWSVLTEAFF
TRBD2	21	TRBV9	TRBJ2-1	.	TGTGCCAGCAGCGTAGGTCCAGGCAGACTAGCGGGGATTAGCTCCTACAATGAGCAGTTCTTC	CASSVGPGRLAGISSYNEQFF
.	16	TRBV7-9	TRBJ2-1	.	TGTGCCAGCAGCTTAGGGTACAGGGCGCCCTACAATGAGCAGTTCTTC	CASSLGYRAPYNEQFF
.	15	TRBV3-1/TRBV3-2	TRBJ1-1	once	TGTGCCAGCAGCCAAGGGTGGGGGGAGGTCACTGAAGCTTTCTTT	CASSQGWGEVTEAFF
.	12	TRBV12-3/TRBV12-4	TRBJ2-7	.	TGTGCCAGCAGTTTAGCAATTAACGAGCAGTACTTC	CASSLAINEQYF
TRBD2	14	TRBV2	TRBJ2-1	.	TGTGCCAGCAGTGAACAGGGTAGCGGGGGGTGGCAGTTCTTC	CASSEQGSGGWQFF
.	14	TRBV6-6	TRBJ1-5	.	TGTGCCAGCAGCCCGTACTCCAATAATCAGCCCCAGCATTTT	CASSPYSNNQPQHF
TRBD1	17	TRBV4-2	TRBJ2-5	.	TGTGCCAGCAGCCAAGGGGACAGCGGCCAAAACCAAGAGACCCAGTACTTC	CASSQGDSGQNQETQYF
TRBD2	17	TRBV28	TRBJ2-5	.	TGTGCCAGCAGTTCGACCCTGACTAGCGGGATTGAAGAGACCCAGTACTTC	CASSSTLTSGIEETQYF
TRBD1	15	TRBV6-5	TRBJ1-6	.	TGTGCCAGCAGAGACCGGGACAGGCCTAATTCACCCCTCCACTTT	CASRDRDRPNSPLHF
TRBD1	16	TRBV5-6	TRBJ1-6	.	TGTGCCAGCAGATCCAACAGGGGGCCGTCGTATTCACCCCTCCACTTT	CASRSNRGPSYSPLHF